The TCR beta chain under discussion was sequenced for a study of blood T cell repertoires in COVID-19. Study in general: Whether acute or convalescent, the COVID-19 samples came from the United States, Italy and Spain. The cDNA or gDNA used as material had been derived from T cells, B-cell-depleted T cells, or PBMCs.

The germline V gene encodes CDR1 SGHNT and CDR2 YYREEE (reference sequence). The CDR3 has 15 residues. V lost 5 bases and J 8 bases, leaving 17 bases between the germline ends. This clone was detected only once. Measured with immunoSEQ multiplex PCR; TCRdb has only the in-frame clones, and not every one. The repertoire holds about 280,000 clones, with 88% as singletons. The receptor's source is a man between 18 and 35 years old with active or convalescent COVID-19. The chain has TRBV5-4 and TRBJ1-6; no clear D. The specimen was peripheral blood. The CDR3 DNA reads as TGTGCCAGCAGGCAAGGACTGCGTTCAGATTCACCCCTCCACTTT. It is translated as CASRQGLRSDSPLHF. The complete variable domain, with remaining parts taken from reference TRBV5-4 and TRBJ1-6, reads ETGVTQSPTHLIKTRGQQVTLRCSSQSGHNTVSWYQQALGQGPQFIFQYYREEENGRGNFPPRFSGLQFPNYSSELNVNALELDDSALYLCASRQGLRSDSPLHFGNGTRLTVT.